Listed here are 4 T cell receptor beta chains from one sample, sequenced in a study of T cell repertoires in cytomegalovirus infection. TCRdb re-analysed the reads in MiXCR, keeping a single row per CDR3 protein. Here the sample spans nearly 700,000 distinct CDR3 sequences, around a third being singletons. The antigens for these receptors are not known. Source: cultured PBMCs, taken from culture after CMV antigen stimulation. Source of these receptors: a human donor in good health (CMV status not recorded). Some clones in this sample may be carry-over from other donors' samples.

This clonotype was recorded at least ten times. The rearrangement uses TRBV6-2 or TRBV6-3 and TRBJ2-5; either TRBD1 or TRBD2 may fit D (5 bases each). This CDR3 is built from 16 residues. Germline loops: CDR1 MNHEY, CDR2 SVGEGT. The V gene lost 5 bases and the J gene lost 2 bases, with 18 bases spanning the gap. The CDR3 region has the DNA TGTGCCAGCAGTCGGGGACGGAGTAGCATTCAAGAGACCCAGTACTTC. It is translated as CASSRGRSSIQETQYF.

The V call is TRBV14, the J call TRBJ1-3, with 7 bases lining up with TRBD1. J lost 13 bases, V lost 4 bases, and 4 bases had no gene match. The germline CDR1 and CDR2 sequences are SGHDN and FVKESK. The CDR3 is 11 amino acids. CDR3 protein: CASSLGTAIYF. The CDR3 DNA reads TGTGCCAGCAGCCTCGGGACAGCAATATATTTT.

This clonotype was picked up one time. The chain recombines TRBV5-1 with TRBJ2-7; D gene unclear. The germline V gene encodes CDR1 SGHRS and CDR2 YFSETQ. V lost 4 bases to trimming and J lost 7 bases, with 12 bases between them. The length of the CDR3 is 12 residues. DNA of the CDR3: TGCGCCAGCAGCCCAAAACTGGGAGAGCAGTACTTC. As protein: CASSPKLGEQYF.

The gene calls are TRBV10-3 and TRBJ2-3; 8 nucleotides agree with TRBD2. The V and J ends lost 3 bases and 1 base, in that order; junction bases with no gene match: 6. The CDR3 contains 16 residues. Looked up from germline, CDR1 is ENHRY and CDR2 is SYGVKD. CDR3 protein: CAISDQSSGRTDTQYF. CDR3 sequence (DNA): TGTGCCATCAGTGATCAGTCTAGCGGGCGCACAGATACGCAGTATTTT.